The sequence of this TCR beta chain was determined in a study of vaccination and CD4 T cells after COVID-19. On this clonotype itself: Its matching antigen is unknown.

The sample's treatment: roughly 10-day PBMC culture with coronavirus spike peptide pools or control peptides (ViraFEST assay). Cultured CD4+ T cell DNA underwent sequencing with the Oncomine TCR Beta short-read assay. TCRdb re-derived calls from the PCR reads in MiXCR, one entry per CDR3 protein. The table shows around 17,000 distinct CDR3 sequences, with 65% to 80% occurring only once. Sequenced material: CD4+ T cells from blood, cultured in vitro. The sequence came from a human donor who had recovered from COVID-19.

CDR3 loop: CASSGDSPLHF. As DNA, the CDR3 is TGTGCCAGCAGCGGGGATTCACCCCTCCACTTT. The chain carries TRBV12-3 or TRBV12-4 and TRBJ1-6, with D uncertain. The V end lost 6 bases, the J end lost 8 bases, and 5 bases lay between the germline ends. This CDR3 spans 11 amino acids.